The T cell receptor (beta chain) under discussion was sequenced for a study of blood T cells in healthy people across ages. Next came a second PCR, run for about 7 to 12 cycles, which used a sample-barcoded 5' primer along with a J-beta primer mix. MiXCR, run by TCRdb on the 5' RACE reads, gives a single entry per CDR3 protein. The sample yields about 1.1 million distinct CDR3 sequences, roughly two fifths seen once. The germline CDR1 and CDR2 sequences are SEHNR and FQNEAQ (reference sequence). The CDR3 loop spans 13 amino acids. V was shortened by 5 bases and J by 4 bases, with 10 bases between the two germline ends.

The sequenced sample consisted of blood. The sequence was collected from a man aged 18 to 35 in good health. The V gene is TRBV7-9, the J gene TRBJ2-3; no definite D call. The CDR3 region has the DNA TGTGCCAGCAGCCCCGTCGCCTCAGATACGCAGTATTTT. It codes for CASSPVASDTQYF. The variable domain in full, with the rest retrieved from reference TRBV7-9 and TRBJ2-3, is DTGVSQNPRHKITKRGQNVTFRCDPISEHNRLYWYRQTLGQGPEFLTYFQNEAQLEKSRLLSDRFSAERPKGSFSTLEIQRTEQGDSAMYLCASSPVASDTQYFGPGTRLTVL.